This TCR beta chain appears in the sequencing data of a study of regulatory T cells in long-lasting Graves disease. In this sample, this clonotype turned up many times. Its antigen is unknown. The germline V gene has CDR1 MDHEN and CDR2 SYDVKM. This CDR3 contains 14 residues. V lost 3 bases and J 3 bases, leaving 11 bases between the germline ends. Overall study results and limits: In persistent patients, shared public clonotypes (under 3,000) outnumbered those in new patients (about 1,000). Persistent cases favored TRBV28, TRBJ1-2 and TRBJ2-5. Persistent Graves' patients showed a TCR diversity that was lower than that of newly diagnosed ones.

Assembly of TCR beta libraries relied on iRepertoire HTBI primers together with Arm-PCR of CDR3 regions. TCRdb reanalysed the multiplex PCR reads using MiXCR and keeps one entry per CDR3 protein. The repertoire holds some 370,000 distinct CDR3 sequences, with less than 25% as singletons. Time point denoted: persistent/refractory GD, antithyroid drugs over 5 years with positive TRAb. TCR sequences were obtained from RNA taken from PBMCs. This sequence originates from a female donor with Graves disease. Here the sequenced sample was peripheral blood mononuclear cells (PBMCs), taken when the disease was refractory, from a patient treated with antithyroid drugs. The rearrangement uses TRBV28 and TRBJ1-2; possibly TRBD1 for D (6 bases). The CDR3 coding sequence is TGTGCCAGCAGTTTGGGGGGGCGCTACTATGGCTACACCTTC. Amino acid sequence: CASSLGGRYYGYTF.